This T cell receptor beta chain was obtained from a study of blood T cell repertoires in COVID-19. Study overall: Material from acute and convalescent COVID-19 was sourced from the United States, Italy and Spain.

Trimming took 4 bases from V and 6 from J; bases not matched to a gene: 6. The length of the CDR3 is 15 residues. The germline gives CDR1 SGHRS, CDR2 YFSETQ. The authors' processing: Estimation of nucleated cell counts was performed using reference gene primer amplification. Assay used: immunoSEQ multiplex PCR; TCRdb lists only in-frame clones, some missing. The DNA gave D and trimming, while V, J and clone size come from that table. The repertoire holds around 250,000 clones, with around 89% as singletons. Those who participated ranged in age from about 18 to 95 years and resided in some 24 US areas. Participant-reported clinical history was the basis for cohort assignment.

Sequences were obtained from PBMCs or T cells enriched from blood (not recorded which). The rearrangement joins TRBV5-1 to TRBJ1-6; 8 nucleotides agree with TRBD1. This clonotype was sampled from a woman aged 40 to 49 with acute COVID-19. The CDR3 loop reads CASSTPDRANSPLHF. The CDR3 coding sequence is TGCGCCAGCAGCACCCCGGACAGGGCTAATTCACCCCTCCACTTT.